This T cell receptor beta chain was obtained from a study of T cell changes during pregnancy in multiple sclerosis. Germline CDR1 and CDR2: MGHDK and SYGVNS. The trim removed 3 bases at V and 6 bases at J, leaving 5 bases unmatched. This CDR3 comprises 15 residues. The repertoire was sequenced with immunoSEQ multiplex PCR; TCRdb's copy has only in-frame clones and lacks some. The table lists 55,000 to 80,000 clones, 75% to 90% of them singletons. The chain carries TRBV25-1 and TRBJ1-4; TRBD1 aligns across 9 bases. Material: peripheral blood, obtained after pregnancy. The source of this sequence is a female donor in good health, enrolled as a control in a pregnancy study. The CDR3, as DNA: TGTGCCAGCAGTGATCTCGACAGGGGGGATGAAAAACTGTTTTTT. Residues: CASSDLDRGDEKLFF.